The entry below gives a single TCR beta chain sequence along with its context. The CDR3 totals 16 residues. From germline, CDR1 is LNHDA and CDR2 SQIVND (reference sequence). V shed 7 bases and J 1 base; nucleotides not matched to a gene: 9. The sample is drawn from a study of blood T cell repertoires in COVID-19. Study information: Whether acute or convalescent, the COVID-19 samples came from the United States, Italy and Spain.

Some clones are missing from TCRdb's copy, which holds only in-frame ones; the method was immunoSEQ multiplex PCR. Counted here are roughly 150,000 clones, 84% occurring once; the ten biggest clones make up nearly 8%. The age range of participants was about 18 to 89 years, with residence in approximately 25 US areas. The chain recombines TRBV19 with TRBJ1-2, with 10 nucleotides matching TRBD1. Specimen: PBMCs or T cells enriched from blood (not recorded which). This receptor was taken from a woman aged 45 to 65 who had recovered from COVID-19. CDR3 DNA sequence: TGTGCCAGTAAGCGGGGGACAGGGGTCGTTAACTATGGCTACACCTTC. It encodes CASKRGTGVVNYGYTF. The full variable domain, rest sourced from reference TRBV19 and TRBJ1-2, is DGGITQSPKYLFRKEGQNVTLSCEQNLNHDAMYWYRQDPGQGLRLIYYSQIVNDFQKGDIAEGYSVSREKKESFPLTVTSAQKNPTAFYLCASKRGTGVVNYGYTFGSGTRLTVV.